The 10 T cell receptor beta chains below all came from one sample that was sequenced in a study of T cell repertoires in cytomegalovirus infection. These receptors have no identified antigens. TCRdb processed the reads anew with MiXCR; each CDR3 protein has one entry. Of some 310,000 distinct CDR3 sequences listed, around a quarter are singletons. Sequenced here: cultured PBMCs, sampled from culture after CMV antigen stimulation. The receptors come from a human donor in good health (CMV status not recorded). Some clones in this sample may be carry-over from other donors' samples.

The chain employs TRBV10-3 and TRBJ2-5; 8 bases are a match to TRBD1. The CDR3 is made up of 13 amino acids. In germline, CDR1 is ENHRY, CDR2 SYGVKD. The ends lost 10 bases at V and 4 bases at J; junction bases unmatched: 8. CDR3 loop: CASQDRVGETQYF. CDR3 coding DNA: TGTGCCAGCCAGGACAGGGTTGGAGAGACCCAGTACTTC.

This clonotype rates as medium-sized. The CDR3 spells CASSLVGEQYF. The CDR3 DNA follows: TGTGCCAGCAGCTTAGTAGGAGAGCAGTACTTC. The J gene is TRBJ2-7, the V gene TRBV7-8; D call uncertain. Trimming cost V 1 base and J 7 bases, with 5 bases left between them. The CDR3 totals 11 residues. The germline V gene has CDR1 SGHVS and CDR2 FQNEAQ.

This clonotype has at least ten counts. This chain connects TRBV7-2 to TRBJ2-5; 7 bases are a match to TRBD2. With V trimmed by 2 bases and J by 5 bases, 14 bases remained unmatched. Germline CDR1 SGHTA, CDR2 FQGNSA. This CDR3 is 17 amino acids long. The CDR3 loop is CASSLSAALGGGETQYF. The DNA for the CDR3 is TGTGCCAGCAGCTTATCGGCTGCGCTGGGGGGGGGGGAGACCCAGTACTTC.

V usage is TRBV28 and J usage is TRBJ1-1; possible D gene TRBD1, 6 bases. The V gene lost 4 bases and the J gene lost 3 bases, with 12 bases spanning the gap. This CDR3 comprises 14 residues. Germline V CDR1 and CDR2: MDHEN, SYDVKM. CDR3 coding DNA: TGTGCCAGCAGTTCAGGGGATCAGGACACTGAAGCTTTCTTT. Amino acids: CASSSGDQDTEAFF.

V usage is TRBV7-9 and J usage is TRBJ2-7, with D perhaps TRBD1 or TRBD2 (5 bases each). There are 13 residues in the CDR3. Germline V gene data show CDR1 as SEHNR and CDR2 as FQNEAQ (reference sequence). V gave up 6 bases and J gave up 5 bases, with 14 bases separating them. The CDR3 protein is CASREDRGDEQYF. The CDR3 nucleotides are TGTGCCAGCAGGGAGGATAGAGGGGACGAGCAGTACTTC.

A few counts support this clonotype. This chain joins TRBV6-2 or TRBV6-3 and TRBJ1-6; no reliable D call. In germline, CDR1 is MNHEY, CDR2 SVGEGT. The V and J ends lost 2 bases and 0 bases respectively, with 8 bases between them. This CDR3 spans 16 amino acids. CDR3 coding DNA: TGTGCCAGCAGTTACGGATCCGACTCCTATAATTCACCCCTCCACTTT. It is translated as CASSYGSDSYNSPLHF.

This clonotype was found many times. This sequence joins TRBV7-2 and TRBJ1-5; D unclear. Per germline, CDR1 SGHTA and CDR2 FQGNSA. There are 12 residues in the CDR3. Deletions cut 5 bases from V and 0 bases from J, with 2 bases between. CDR3 loop: CASSDSNQPQHF. The DNA of the CDR3 is TGTGCCAGCAGCGATAGCAATCAGCCCCAGCATTTT.

The CDR3 DNA reads TGCGCCAGCAGCCAAGATCAAGTAGCGGGAAACACAGATACGCAGTATTTT. Its protein is CASSQDQVAGNTDTQYF. This chain uses TRBV4-1 with TRBJ2-3; 8 bases map to TRBD2. This CDR3 is built from 17 residues. Germline loops: CDR1 MGHRA, CDR2 YSYEKL. V shed 0 bases, J shed 2 bases, and the junction held 7 bases outside the gene matches.

This chain uses TRBV7-2 with TRBJ2-7, with D tentatively TRBD1 (6 bases). CDR1 and CDR2 from the germline V gene are SGHTA and FQGNSA. The ends were cut back, 4 bases at V and 2 bases at J, with 12 bases in the middle. The CDR3 totals 14 residues. The DNA for the CDR3 is TGTGCCAGCAGCTCCAGACAGGTGACCTACGAGCAGTACGTC. This codes for CASSSRQVTYEQYV.

The chain joins TRBV6-5 to TRBJ2-3, with 8 positions matching TRBD2. CDR1 MNHEY and CDR2 SVGAGI come from the germline V gene. The CDR3 loop spans 19 amino acids. J lost 3 bases, V lost 9 bases, and 23 bases had no gene match. The CDR3 nucleotides read TGTGCCAGACCCCCACCCCTTCGAAGCGGGAGAAAGGGGACAGATACGCAGTATTTT. It encodes CARPPPLRSGRKGTDTQYF.